A single sample gave rise to the 20 T cell receptor beta chains below, sequenced in a study of neoadjuvant anti-PD-1 for oral cavity cancer. Time point in this sample: after neoadjuvant nivolumab, at surgical resection. Using immunoSEQ multiplex PCR, the repertoire was profiled, and TCRdb retains in-frame clones only, with some absent. The sample carries thousands of clones, approximately 67% recorded once. This sample comprised PBMCs, obtained after nivolumab (anti-PD-1) treatment. These receptors were taken from a person aged 40 to 85 with oral cavity squamous cell carcinoma.

The rearrangement joins TRBV11-2 to TRBJ1-1; the D gene is possibly TRBD1 (5 bases). Germline CDR1 is SGHAT and CDR2 is FQNNGV. This CDR3 spans 13 amino acids. Trimming shortened V by 6 bases and J by 1 base, and 9 bases separated the two germline ends. The CDR3 protein is CASSQTENTEAFF. In nucleotides, the CDR3 is TGTGCCAGCAGTCAGACAGAGAACACTGAAGCTTTCTTT.

The rearrangement links TRBV6-4 to TRBJ2-3; D assignment may be TRBD1 or TRBD2 (6 bases each). Trimming shortened V by 6 bases and J by 0 bases, and 16 bases separated the two germline ends. This CDR3 contains 16 residues. Germline V lookup: CDR1 MRHNA, CDR2 SNTAGT. DNA of the CDR3: TGTGCCAGCAGCCCTGGGGGGCAAACTAGCACAGATACGCAGTATTTT. It specifies CASSPGGQTSTDTQYF.

The J gene is TRBJ1-5, the V gene TRBV27; D not resolved. The length of the CDR3 is 13 residues. CDR1 MNHEY and CDR2 SMNVEV come from the germline V gene (reference sequence). V dropped 3 bases and J dropped 4 bases, with 7 bases sitting between them. The CDR3 loop is CASSFGRNQPQHF. The CDR3 DNA is TGTGCCAGCAGTTTTGGCCGTAATCAGCCCCAGCATTTT.

The V and J genes are TRBV7-9 and TRBJ1-1; D is perhaps TRBD1 (5 bases). Deletions cut 1 base from V and 9 bases from J, with 9 bases between. Per germline, CDR1 SEHNR and CDR2 FQNEAQ (reference sequence). The CDR3 has 12 amino acids. The CDR3 reads CASSLDGGKAFF. The CDR3 nucleotides read TGTGCCAGCAGCTTAGACGGGGGTAAAGCTTTCTTT.

The chain combines TRBV28 with TRBJ2-3; TRBD2 matches at 7 bases. CDR1 is MDHEN and CDR2 is SYDVKM in the germline V gene. V lost 5 bases to trimming and J lost 3 bases; unmatched junction nucleotides: 8. The CDR3 spans 15 residues. The CDR3 DNA reads as TGTGCCAGCAGTAACGTGCCGGGGGGAACAGATACGCAGTATTTT. Translated: CASSNVPGGTDTQYF.

The rearrangement links TRBV25-1 to TRBJ2-1, with 8 bases matching TRBD2. This CDR3 has 15 amino acids. With V trimmed by 5 bases and J by 8 bases, 11 bases remained unmatched. The germline gives CDR1 MGHDK, CDR2 SYGVNS. The CDR3 here is CASSSIAGLMDEQFF. DNA of the CDR3: TGTGCCAGCAGTTCTATAGCGGGGCTCATGGATGAGCAGTTCTTC.

The chain combines TRBV11-2 with TRBJ2-4; possibly TRBD1 or TRBD2 for D (6 bases each). V shed 8 bases and J shed 7 bases, with 18 bases lying between them. Per the germline V gene, CDR1 is SGHAT and CDR2 is FQNNGV. CDR3 length equals 14 residues. This CDR3 reads CASESTGAGNIQYF. The CDR3 bases are TGTGCCAGCGAGTCCACGGGGGCAGGGAACATTCAGTACTTC.

The chain has TRBV7-7 and TRBJ2-5; 11 positions match TRBD2. CDR1 is SSHAT and CDR2 is FNYEAQ in the germline V gene (reference sequence). Losses at the gene ends were 8 bases for V and 2 bases for J; bases not matched to a gene: 7. The CDR3 spans 15 residues. The CDR3 loop reads CASGSIAGGQETQYF. In nucleotides, the CDR3 is TGTGCCAGCGGCTCGATAGCGGGGGGGCAAGAGACCCAGTACTTC. Full variable domain (remainder filled in from reference TRBV7-7 and TRBJ2-5): GAGVSQSPRYKVTKRGQDVTLRCDPISSHATLYWYQQALGQGPEFLTYFNYEAQPDKSGLPSDRFSAERPEGSISTLTIQRTEQRDSAMYRCASGSIAGGQETQYFGPGTRLLVL.

The gene calls are TRBV7-9 and TRBJ1-1; no definite D call. Germline V gene lookup returns CDR1 SEHNR and CDR2 FQNEAQ (reference sequence). CDR3 length: 12 amino acids. V was clipped by 5 bases and J by 8 bases, with 12 bases between them. The CDR3 sequence: CASSRLSDEAFF. The CDR3 nucleotides read TGTGCCAGCAGCCGACTGAGTGACGAAGCTTTCTTT.

The gene calls are TRBV6-6 and TRBJ2-6, with a possible D match to TRBD1 (5 bases). Germline values: CDR1 MNHNY, CDR2 SVGAGI (reference sequence). V dropped 3 bases and J dropped 0 bases, with 6 bases sitting between them. The CDR3 is made up of 15 amino acids. CDR3 region: CASSYDSSGANVLTF. CDR3 nucleotide sequence: TGTGCCAGCAGTTATGACAGCTCTGGGGCCAACGTCCTGACTTTC.

This rearrangement joins TRBV28 to TRBJ2-1; D perhaps matches TRBD2 (6 bases). Germline V lookup: CDR1 MDHEN, CDR2 SYDVKM. The CDR3 covers 16 residues. V was clipped by 5 bases and J by 5 bases, with 19 bases between them. The CDR3 sequence: CASSPFAGWGNNEQFF. The CDR3, as DNA: TGTGCCAGCAGTCCGTTCGCGGGGTGGGGAAACAATGAGCAGTTCTTC.

The chain carries TRBV27 and TRBJ1-1; TRBD1 matches at 7 bases. The CDR3 is 16 residues long. After removal of 5 bases from V and 7 bases from J, the junction contained 16 bases not matched to a gene. CDR1 MNHEY and CDR2 SMNVEV come from the germline V gene (reference sequence). CDR3 amino acids: CASSLGPYAHRGEAFF. DNA of the CDR3: TGTGCCAGCAGTCTCGGGCCTTATGCGCACAGGGGTGAAGCTTTCTTT.

The chain joins TRBV29-1 to TRBJ2-3; 12 bases align to TRBD2. This CDR3 comprises 15 residues. Unmatched junction bases numbered 7, after V lost 7 bases and J lost 2 bases. CDR1 is SQVTM, CDR2 ANQGSEA, per germline. CDR3 in DNA: TGCAGCGCTCAGGGACTAGCGGGTGCCACAGATACGCAGTATTTT. Residues: CSAQGLAGATDTQYF.

CDR3 residues: CASSLFGPDRANTYEQYF. CDR3 bases: TGTGCCAGCAGTTTATTCGGGCCGGACAGGGCTAACACTTACGAGCAGTACTTC. The chain links TRBV27 to TRBJ2-7, with 8 bases matching TRBD1. CDR1 MNHEY and CDR2 SMNVEV come from the germline V gene (reference sequence). This CDR3 region has 18 residues. After removal of 1 base from V and 4 bases from J, the junction contained 15 bases not matched to a gene.

The CDR3 DNA sequence: TGCAGCGTTGGGTCAGGGGGGAGTACTGAAGCTTTCTTT. Translating gives CSVGSGGSTEAFF. V usage is TRBV29-1 and J usage is TRBJ1-1, with TRBD1 identical over 7 bases. With 4 bases clipped from V and 5 bases from J, the junction kept 7 bases outside the gene matches. There are 13 residues in the CDR3. Germline lookup yields CDR1 SQVTM and CDR2 ANQGSEA. Variable domain in full (rest from reference TRBV29-1 and TRBJ1-1): SAVISQKPSRDICQRGTSLTIQCQVDSQVTMMFWYRQQPGQSLTLIATANQGSEATYESGFVIDKFPISRPNLTFSTLTVSNMSPEDSSIYLCSVGSGGSTEAFFGQGTRLTVV.

This chain connects TRBV19 to TRBJ1-5; a possible D gene is TRBD1 (5 bases). Per the germline V gene, CDR1 is LNHDA and CDR2 is SQIVND (reference sequence). Between the trimmed V and J ends, which lost 7 bases and 4 bases, there was a span of 17 bases. The CDR3 contains 15 residues. The CDR3 here is CASTHGTSPNQPQHF. The CDR3 nucleotides are TGTGCCAGTACCCACGGGACCTCCCCTAATCAGCCCCAGCATTTT.

This clone has a handful of counts. The chain links TRBV19 to TRBJ1-2, with TRBD1 matching over 8 bases. CDR1 and CDR2 from the germline V gene are LNHDA and SQIVND (reference sequence). The CDR3 is 13 residues long. V was pared by 4 bases and J by 4 bases, with 2 bases of the junction left unmatched. Here the CDR3 reads CASSRQGTYGYTF. CDR3 nucleotide sequence: TGTGCCAGTAGTAGACAGGGGACCTATGGCTACACCTTC.

The CDR3 nucleotides are TGTGCCTGGAGCGAAGGGGATAGTCAGCCCCAGCATTTT. Its translation: CAWSEGDSQPQHF. V gene TRBV30 combines with J gene TRBJ1-5; D is possibly TRBD1 (5 bases). This CDR3 is built from 13 residues. Germline CDR1 is GTSNPN and CDR2 is SVGIG (reference sequence). Trimming took 3 bases from V and 6 from J, leaving 12 bases between them.

The gene calls are TRBV7-2 and TRBJ1-5; D is ambiguous. The germline V gene has CDR1 SGHTA and CDR2 FQGNSA. V lost 1 base and J 7 bases, leaving 11 bases between the germline ends. This CDR3 is built from 14 residues. CDR3 amino acids: CASSLVEVRQPQHF. In DNA, the CDR3 is TGTGCCAGCAGCTTAGTTGAGGTGAGGCAGCCCCAGCATTTT.

The CDR3 coding sequence is TGTGCCAGCAGCAAATCGGGACAGGTTCCTTTACCACCCGGGGCCAACGTCCTGACTTTC. Residues: CASSKSGQVPLPPGANVLTF. The chain uses TRBV21-1 and TRBJ2-6; the table's TRBD1 call for D was not verified on the DNA. TRBV21-1 represents a pseudogene. The CDR3 totals 20 residues.